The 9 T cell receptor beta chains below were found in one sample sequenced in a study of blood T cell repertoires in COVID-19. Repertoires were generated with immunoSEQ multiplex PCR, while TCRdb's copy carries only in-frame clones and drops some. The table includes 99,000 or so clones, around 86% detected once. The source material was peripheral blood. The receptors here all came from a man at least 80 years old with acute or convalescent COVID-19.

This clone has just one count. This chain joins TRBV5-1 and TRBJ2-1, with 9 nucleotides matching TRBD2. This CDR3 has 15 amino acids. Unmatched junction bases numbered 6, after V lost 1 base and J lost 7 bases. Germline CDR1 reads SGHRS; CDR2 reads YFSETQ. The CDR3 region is CASSLNPSGINEQFF. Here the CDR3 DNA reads TGCGCCAGCAGCTTGAACCCTAGCGGGATAAATGAGCAGTTCTTC.

The CDR3 region has the DNA TGTGCCAGCAGCTCACAGGGGGCGCGTGGGAACACTGAAGCTTTCTTT. Residues: CASSSQGARGNTEAFF. The chain employs TRBV2 and TRBJ1-1; TRBD1 matches at 9 bases. V dropped 6 bases and J dropped 1; count of bases not matched to a gene: 9. The germline gives CDR1 SNHLY, CDR2 FYNNEI. The CDR3 is made up of 16 amino acids.

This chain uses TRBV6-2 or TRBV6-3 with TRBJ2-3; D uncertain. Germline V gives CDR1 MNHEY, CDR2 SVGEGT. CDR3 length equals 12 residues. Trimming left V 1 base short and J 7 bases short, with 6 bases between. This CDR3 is CASSYWSNTQYF. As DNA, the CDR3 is TGTGCCAGCAGTTACTGGAGCAATACGCAGTATTTT.

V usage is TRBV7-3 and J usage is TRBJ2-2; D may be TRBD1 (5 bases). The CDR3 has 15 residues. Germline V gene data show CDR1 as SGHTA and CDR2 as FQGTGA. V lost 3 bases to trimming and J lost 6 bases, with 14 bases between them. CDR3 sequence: CASSLGRDGSGELFF. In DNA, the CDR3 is TGTGCCAGCAGCTTGGGCAGGGATGGTTCCGGGGAGCTGTTTTTT. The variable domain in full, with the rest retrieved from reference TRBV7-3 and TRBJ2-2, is GAGVSQTPSNKVTEKGKYVELRCDPISGHTALYWYRQSLGQGPEFLIYFQGTGAADDSGLPNDRFFAVRPEGSVSTLKIQRTERGDSAVYLCASSLGRDGSGELFFGEGSRLTVL.

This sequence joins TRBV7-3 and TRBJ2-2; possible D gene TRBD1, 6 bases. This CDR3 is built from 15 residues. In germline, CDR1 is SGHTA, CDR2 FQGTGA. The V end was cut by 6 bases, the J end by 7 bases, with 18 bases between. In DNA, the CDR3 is TGTGCCAGCAGGCAAACTACAGGGATGAGCGGGGAGCTGTTTTTT. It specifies CASRQTTGMSGELFF.

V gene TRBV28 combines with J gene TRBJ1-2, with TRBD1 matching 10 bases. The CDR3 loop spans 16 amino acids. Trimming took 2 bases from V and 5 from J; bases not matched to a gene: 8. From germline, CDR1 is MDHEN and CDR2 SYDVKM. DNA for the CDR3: TGTGCCAGCAGTTTACAGATGACAGGGGGCCAGTATGGCTACACCTTC. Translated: CASSLQMTGGQYGYTF.

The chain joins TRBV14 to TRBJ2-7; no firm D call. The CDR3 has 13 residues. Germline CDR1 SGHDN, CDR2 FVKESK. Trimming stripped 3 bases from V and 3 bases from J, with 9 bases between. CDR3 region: CASSHIVSYEQYF. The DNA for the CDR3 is TGTGCCAGCAGCCACATAGTTAGCTACGAGCAGTACTTC.

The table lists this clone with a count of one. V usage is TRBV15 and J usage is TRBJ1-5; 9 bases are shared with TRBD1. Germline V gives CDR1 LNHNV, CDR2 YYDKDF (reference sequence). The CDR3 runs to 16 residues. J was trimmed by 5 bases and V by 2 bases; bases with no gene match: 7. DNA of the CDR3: TGTGCCACCAGCAGAAGACAGGGGGTGTTTGATCAGCCCCAGCATTTT. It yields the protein CATSRRQGVFDQPQHF.

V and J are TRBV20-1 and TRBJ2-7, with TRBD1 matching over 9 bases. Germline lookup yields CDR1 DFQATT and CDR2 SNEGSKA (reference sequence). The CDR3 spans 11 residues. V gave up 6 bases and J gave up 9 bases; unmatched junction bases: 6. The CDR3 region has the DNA TGCAGTGCCTCCCAGGGACAGGGGCAGTACTTC. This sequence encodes CSASQGQGQYF.